This passage covers 2 T cell receptor beta chains from one sample sequenced in a study of T-cell reconstitution after alpha-beta-depleted transplantation in children. Unique molecular identifiers were used to barcode this TCRbeta library. TCRdb itself ran the PCR reads through MiXCR, one entry per CDR3 protein. The table has 130,000 to 150,000 distinct CDR3 sequences, 8.8% seen once. The sequenced sample was PBMCs, mostly from graft donor cells, obtained 180 days after TCRalphabeta/CD19-depleted stem cell transplant. The receptors were sampled from a female patient aged 2-9 years who had a stem cell transplant for congenital amegakaryocytic thrombocytopenia, so the T cells may come from the graft donor.

The sample holds many counts of this clonotype. V and J are TRBV7-9 and TRBJ2-7, with D possibly TRBD1 on 5 matching bases. The CDR3 runs 14 residues. V lost 8 bases and J 2 bases, leaving 16 bases between the germline ends. Germline V gives CDR1 SEHNR, CDR2 FQNEAQ (reference sequence). CDR3 sequence (DNA): TGTGCCAGCTCAACTGGCTCAGGGCCCTACGAGCAGTACTTC. Amino acids: CASSTGSGPYEQYF.

The rearrangement joins TRBV6-6 to TRBJ1-1; D gene uncertain. CDR1 MNHNY and CDR2 SVGAGI come from the germline V gene (reference sequence). The CDR3 has 11 residues. V shed 2 bases and J shed 5 bases, with 3 bases lying between them. CDR3 sequence (DNA): TGTGCCAGCAGTTACGCAACTGAAGCTTTCTTT. Residues: CASSYATEAFF.